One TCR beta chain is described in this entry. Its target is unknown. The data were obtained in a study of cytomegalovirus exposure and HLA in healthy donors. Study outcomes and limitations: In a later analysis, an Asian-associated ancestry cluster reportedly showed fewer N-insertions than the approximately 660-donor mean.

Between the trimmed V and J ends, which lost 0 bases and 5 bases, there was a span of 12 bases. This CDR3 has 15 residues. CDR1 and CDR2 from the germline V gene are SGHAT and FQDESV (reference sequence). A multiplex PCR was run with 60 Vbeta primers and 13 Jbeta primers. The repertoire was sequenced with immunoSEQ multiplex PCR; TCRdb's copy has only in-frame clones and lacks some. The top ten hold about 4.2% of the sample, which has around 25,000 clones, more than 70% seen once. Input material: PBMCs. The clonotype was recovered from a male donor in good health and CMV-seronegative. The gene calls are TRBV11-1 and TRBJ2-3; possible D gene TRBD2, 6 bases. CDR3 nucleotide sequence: TGTGCCAGCAGCTTAGCACTAGCAGCCGGAGATACGCAGTATTTT. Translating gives CASSLALAAGDTQYF.